What follows are 27 T cell receptor beta chains derived from one specimen sequenced in a study of cytomegalovirus exposure and HLA in healthy donors. This PCR relied on a set of 60 Vbeta primers and 13 Jbeta primers. Measured with immunoSEQ multiplex PCR; TCRdb has only the in-frame clones, and not every one. The table has about 150,000 clones, 84% seen once. Sequenced input: PBMCs. The receptors come from a man aged 18 to 30 in good health and CMV-seronegative.

The chain uses TRBV4-3 and TRBJ2-3; 9 bases match TRBD2. Germline values: CDR1 LGHNA, CDR2 YSLEER. V shed 8 bases, J shed 0 bases, and the junction held 9 bases outside the gene matches. The CDR3 extends over 16 amino acids. The CDR3 coding sequence is TGCGCCAGCGGTCTAGCGGGATCCCCTAGCACAGATACGCAGTATTTT. Protein product: CASGLAGSPSTDTQYF.

Only one count was recorded for this clone. The chain's CDR3 is CASSSTGGSSDTQYF. The CDR3 nucleotides are TGCGCCAGCAGCTCGACAGGGGGCTCGTCAGATACGCAGTATTTT. The rearrangement joins TRBV5-1 to TRBJ2-3, with 10 bases identical to TRBD1. Germline CDR1 is SGHRS and CDR2 is YFSETQ. J lost 4 bases, V lost 3 bases, and 5 bases had no gene match. The CDR3 loop spans 15 amino acids. The whole variable domain, remainder taken from reference TRBV5-1 and TRBJ2-3, is KAGVTQTPRYLIKTRGQQVTLSCSPISGHRSVSWYQQTPGQGLQFLFEYFSETQRNKGNFPGRFSGRQFSNSRSEMNVSTLELGDSALYLCASSSTGGSSDTQYFGPGTRLTVL.

V and J are TRBV18 and TRBJ2-1; no definite D call. CDR1 and CDR2 (germline): KGHSH, LQKENI. Trimming stripped 0 bases from V and 7 bases from J, with 7 bases between. The CDR3 is 13 amino acids. CDR3 sequence: CASSPPQENEQFF. The DNA of the CDR3 is TGTGCCAGCTCACCACCTCAGGAAAATGAGCAGTTCTTC.

The chain joins TRBV19 to TRBJ2-5; 13 bases are a match to TRBD2. V was pared by 5 bases and J by 4 bases, with 10 bases of the junction left unmatched. Germline V CDR1 and CDR2: LNHDA, SQIVND (reference sequence). This CDR3 is built from 17 residues. In DNA form, the CDR3 reads TGTGCCAGTAGTGCCTACCGGACTAGCGGGAGAGGAGAGACCCAGTACTTC. Translation: CASSAYRTSGRGETQYF.

This chain uses TRBV6-5 with TRBJ1-4; 11 bases match TRBD1. The V segment lost 0 bases and the J segment 7 bases; nucleotides outside the gene matches: 1. Looked up from germline, CDR1 is MNHEY and CDR2 is SVGAGI. The CDR3 runs 15 residues. Here the CDR3 reads CASSYSGQGVEKLFF. Written as DNA, the CDR3 is TGTGCCAGCAGTTACTCGGGACAGGGGGTTGAAAAACTGTTTTTT.

This chain joins TRBV5-6 and TRBJ2-5; 8 nucleotides match TRBD1. This CDR3 comprises 15 residues. CDR1 SGHDT and CDR2 YYEEEE come from the germline V gene. V shed 3 bases, J shed 5 bases, and the junction held 9 bases outside the gene matches. The CDR3 spells CASSWAGGAGETQYF. CDR3 DNA sequence: TGTGCCAGCAGCTGGGCAGGGGGCGCGGGGGAGACCCAGTACTTC.

J is TRBJ2-5 and V is TRBV15; D might be TRBD1 (6 bases). The CDR3 runs 16 residues. V was cut by 3 bases and J by 1 base, with 15 bases left in between. The germline V gene encodes CDR1 LNHNV and CDR2 YYDKDF (reference sequence). The CDR3 sequence is CATSSLSHRAQETQYF. The CDR3 DNA follows: TGTGCCACCAGCAGCCTAAGCCACAGGGCCCAAGAGACCCAGTACTTC.

This clone was observed a single time. CDR3 bases: TGTGCCAGCAGTGGCGGGACTAGCGGATTCGGGGAGCTGTTTTTT. Translated: CASSGGTSGFGELFF. The chain joins TRBV6-5 to TRBJ2-2; TRBD2 matches 11 bases. This CDR3 region has 15 residues. Germline trimming cut 5 bases from V and 7 bases from J; bases unmatched to any gene: 6. Germline V gives CDR1 MNHEY, CDR2 SVGAGI.

Details on this clone: One end of the junction varies from germline; a read error may be responsible. The chain employs TRBV7-2 and TRBJ1-4; D is perhaps TRBD1 (5 bases). The CDR3 spans 14 residues. The germline V gene has CDR1 SGHTA and CDR2 FQGNSA. CDR3 DNA sequence: TGTGCCAGCAGCTTAGTTAGTGGGGGGGAAAAACTGCTTTTT. This sequence encodes CASSLVSGGEKLLF.

This clone was picked up a small number of times. The chain couples TRBV4-1 to TRBJ2-7, with 10 bases that match TRBD1. The CDR3 has 15 residues. Per the germline V gene, CDR1 is MGHRA and CDR2 is YSYEKL. The ends lost 2 bases at V and 7 bases at J; junction bases unmatched: 8. The CDR3 sequence is CASSQQGQGSGEQYF. CDR3 in DNA: TGCGCCAGCAGCCAACAGGGACAGGGGTCAGGAGAGCAGTACTTC.

The chain links TRBV9 to TRBJ2-7; a weak D match, TRBD2 (7 bases). The germline V and J ends were trimmed by 3 bases and 2 bases, with 12 bases remaining between them. Germline CDR1 is SGDLS and CDR2 is YYNGEE. This CDR3 has 14 residues. The CDR3 reads CASSEGGTPYEQYF. CDR3 DNA: TGTGCCAGCAGCGAGGGGGGGACACCCTACGAGCAGTACTTC.

V usage is TRBV7-9 and J usage is TRBJ2-2; 8 bases agree with TRBD1. The CDR3 extends over 11 amino acids. Germline loops: CDR1 SEHNR, CDR2 FQNEAQ (reference sequence). The CDR3 DNA sequence: TGTTCCATCAGGGGGCCCGGGGAGCTGTTTTTT. Residues: CSIRGPGELFF.

V is TRBV6-5 and J is TRBJ2-7; TRBD1 is a possible D gene (5 bases). The V gene's germline CDR1 is MNHEY and CDR2 SVGAGI. V lost 6 bases and J 6 bases, leaving 21 bases between the germline ends. The CDR3 totals 15 residues. CDR3 residues: CASSHTPVTDGEQYF. As DNA, the CDR3 is TGTGCCAGCAGCCACACCCCCGTGACAGACGGCGAGCAGTACTTC.

This clone appeared once. The chain has TRBV2 and TRBJ1-1; 8 bases agree with TRBD1. Trimming cost V 3 bases and J 1 base; bases outside gene matches: 4. The germline gives CDR1 SNHLY, CDR2 FYNNEI. The CDR3 loop spans 15 amino acids. The CDR3 here is CASSDVGTGNTEAFF. The DNA of the CDR3 is TGTGCCAGCAGTGATGTTGGGACAGGGAACACTGAAGCTTTCTTT.

This sequence joins TRBV7-2 and TRBJ1-5; D is ambiguous. The CDR3 contains 13 residues. The V gene lost 0 bases and the J gene lost 4 bases, with 4 bases spanning the gap. Germline V gives CDR1 SGHTA, CDR2 FQGNSA. CDR3 in amino acids: CASSLAANQPQHF. The DNA of the CDR3 is TGTGCCAGCAGCTTAGCTGCGAATCAGCCCCAGCATTTT. Looking up the rest from reference TRBV7-2 and TRBJ1-5 gives the full variable domain: GAGVSQSPSNKVTEKGKDVELRCDPISGHTALYWYRQSLGQGLEFLIYFQGNSAPDKSGLPSDRFSAERTGGSVSTLTIQRTQQEDSAVYLCASSLAANQPQHFGDGTRLSIL.

For the CDR3, the DNA is TGCGCCAGCAGCCAAGCGACAGGGGTTTCTTACGAGCAGTACTTC. Encoded protein: CASSQATGVSYEQYF. J is TRBJ2-7 and V is TRBV4-1; 8 bases are shared with TRBD1. Unmatched junction bases numbered 6, after V lost 1 base and J lost 4 bases. The CDR3 covers 15 residues. Germline CDR1 and CDR2: MGHRA and YSYEKL.

This chain joins TRBV7-2 and TRBJ2-1; 7 nucleotides match TRBD2. Germline V CDR1 and CDR2: SGHTA, FQGNSA. This CDR3 comprises 15 residues. V shed 1 base and J 0 bases; nucleotides not matched to a gene: 0. The CDR3 DNA follows: TGTGCCAGCAGCTTAGAGCGGGGCTCCTACAATGAGCAGTTCTTC. Protein sequence: CASSLERGSYNEQFF.

The chain is built from TRBV7-3 and TRBJ1-1; a possible D gene is TRBD1 (5 bases). This CDR3 is 14 amino acids long. From germline, CDR1 is SGHTA and CDR2 FQGTGA. The V and J ends lost 5 bases and 0 bases respectively, with 10 bases between them. The CDR3: CASSPGAMNTEAFF. Written as DNA, the CDR3 is TGTGCCAGCAGCCCTGGGGCCATGAACACTGAAGCTTTCTTT.

V usage is TRBV6-5 and J usage is TRBJ1-6, with D maybe TRBD1 (6 bases). The CDR3 totals 15 residues. The germline V gene encodes CDR1 MNHEY and CDR2 SVGAGI. V lost 2 bases and J 6 bases, leaving 11 bases between the germline ends. CDR3 coding DNA: TGTGCCAGCAGTTACCTCGGACAGTCTAATTCACCCCTCCACTTT. Protein product: CASSYLGQSNSPLHF.

The J gene is TRBJ2-4, the V gene TRBV6-1; the match to TRBD1 covers 8 bases. The V gene's germline CDR1 is MNHNS and CDR2 SASEGT. The CDR3 is made up of 14 amino acids. After removal of 1 base from V and 6 bases from J, the junction contained 2 bases not matched to a gene. The CDR3 is CASSEGGTGNIQYF. For the CDR3, the DNA is TGTGCCAGCAGTGAAGGCGGGACAGGAAACATTCAGTACTTC.

This chain links TRBV19 with TRBJ2-1, with no clear D. There are 16 residues in the CDR3. V dropped 0 bases and J dropped 4 bases, with 13 bases sitting between them. Germline V gene lookup returns CDR1 LNHDA and CDR2 SQIVND (reference sequence). The DNA of the CDR3 is TGTGCCAGTAGTATAGATGCGCCGGTAGTATACAATGAGCAGTTCTTC. The encoded protein is CASSIDAPVVYNEQFF.

Here the CDR3 reads CATSRDRTSSYNEQFF. CDR3 DNA: TGTGCCACCAGCAGAGATCGAACCAGCTCCTACAATGAGCAGTTCTTC. The V gene is TRBV15, the J gene TRBJ2-1; D call uncertain. The CDR3 contains 16 residues. CDR1 LNHNV and CDR2 YYDKDF come from the germline V gene (reference sequence). The V gene lost 0 bases and the J gene lost 0 bases, with 9 bases spanning the gap.

This chain connects TRBV18 to TRBJ2-3; 8 bases agree with TRBD1. This CDR3 is built from 16 residues. Per germline, CDR1 KGHSH and CDR2 LQKENI. The V and J ends lost 3 bases and 0 bases, in that order; junction bases with no gene match: 5. The CDR3 protein is CASSPIRTGSTDTQYF. CDR3 DNA: TGTGCCAGCTCACCTATAAGGACAGGGAGCACAGATACGCAGTATTTT.

The rearrangement joins TRBV18 to TRBJ2-1, with 7 bases fitting TRBD2. The CDR3 covers 15 residues. Germline V gives CDR1 KGHSH, CDR2 LQKENI. The V gene end was trimmed by 3 bases and the J gene end by 4 bases; junction bases not matched to a gene: 6. CDR3 in DNA: TGTGCCAGCTCACCTGTAGCGGGCTCATACAATGAGCAGTTCTTC. Its translation is CASSPVAGSYNEQFF.

The chain links TRBV7-8 to TRBJ1-1, with 8 nucleotides matching TRBD1. J gave up 5 bases and V 5 bases, and 4 bases lay outside the gene matches. CDR1 and CDR2 (germline): SGHVS, FQNEAQ. CDR3 length: 13 amino acids. The CDR3 is CASSTDRVTEAFF. DNA for the CDR3: TGTGCCAGCAGCACGGACAGGGTGACTGAAGCTTTCTTT.

The V gene is TRBV27, the J gene TRBJ2-3; D call uncertain. Trimming took off 6 bases at V and 0 bases at J, with 7 bases between the two ends. There are 13 residues in the CDR3. Germline CDR1 and CDR2: MNHEY and SMNVEV (reference sequence). The CDR3 is CASRRLSTDTQYF. For the CDR3, the DNA is TGTGCCAGCAGGCGCCTCAGCACAGATACGCAGTATTTT.

The chain recombines TRBV29-1 with TRBJ2-7; 10 bases match TRBD1. Germline CDR1 is SQVTM and CDR2 is ANQGSEA. This CDR3 comprises 13 residues. With V trimmed by 7 bases and J by 2 bases, 5 bases remained unmatched. The CDR3 DNA reads TGCAGCGCCGGACAGGGGGTAACCTACGAGCAGTACTTC. Protein product: CSAGQGVTYEQYF.